This record concerns one T cell receptor (beta chain) sequence. The V gene end was trimmed by 9 bases and the J gene end by 5 bases; junction bases not matched to a gene: 7. From germline, CDR1 is SGHRS and CDR2 YFSETQ. The CDR3 contains 12 residues. PCR involved 60 Vbeta and 13 Jbeta primers. The data were produced by immunoSEQ multiplex PCR, yet TCRdb's version contains in-frame clones alone and is incomplete. Here the sample spans about 130,000 clones, roughly four fifths being singletons. These data originate in a study of cytomegalovirus exposure and HLA in healthy donors. The chain recombines TRBV5-1 with TRBJ2-7, with 8 positions matching TRBD1. This TCR was sampled from a young man in good health and CMV-seronegative. The specimen sequenced was PBMCs. CDR3 DNA: TGCGCCATCCAGCCGACAGGGGACGAGCAGTACTTC. The encoded protein is CAIQPTGDEQYF.